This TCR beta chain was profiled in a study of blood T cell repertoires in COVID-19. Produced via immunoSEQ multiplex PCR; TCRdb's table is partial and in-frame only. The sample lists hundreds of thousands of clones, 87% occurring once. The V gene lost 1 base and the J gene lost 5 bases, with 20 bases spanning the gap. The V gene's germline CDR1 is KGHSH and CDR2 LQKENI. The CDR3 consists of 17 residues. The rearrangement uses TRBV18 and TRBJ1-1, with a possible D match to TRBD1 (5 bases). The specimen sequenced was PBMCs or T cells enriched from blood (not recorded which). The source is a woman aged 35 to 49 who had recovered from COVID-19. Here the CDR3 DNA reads TGTGCCAGCTCACCACGCCGCCCCCAGGGCTCTGGGACTGAAGCTTTCTTT. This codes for CASSPRRPQGSGTEAFF.